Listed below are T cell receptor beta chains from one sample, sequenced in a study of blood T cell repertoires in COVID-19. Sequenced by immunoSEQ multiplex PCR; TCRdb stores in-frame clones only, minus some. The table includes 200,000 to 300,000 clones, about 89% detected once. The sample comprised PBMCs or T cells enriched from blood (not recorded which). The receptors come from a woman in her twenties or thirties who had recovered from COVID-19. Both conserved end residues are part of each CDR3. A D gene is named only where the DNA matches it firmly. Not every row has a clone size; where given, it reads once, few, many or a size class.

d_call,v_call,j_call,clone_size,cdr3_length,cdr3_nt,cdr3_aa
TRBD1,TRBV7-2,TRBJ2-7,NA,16,TGTGCCAGCAGCTTAGTGTCGGGACAGGGGTCCTACGAGCAGTACTTC,CASSLVSGQGSYEQYF
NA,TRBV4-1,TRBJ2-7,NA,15,TGCGCCAGCAGCCAAGCTGGCTGGAGTTTGAGCGAGCAGTACTTC,CASSQAGWSLSEQYF
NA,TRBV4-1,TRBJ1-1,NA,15,TGCGCCAGCAGCCAAGAAGCGGCGAGACCAACTGAAGCTTTCTTT,CASSQEAARPTEAFF
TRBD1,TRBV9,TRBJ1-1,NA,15,TGTGCCAGCAGCGCCCACAGGGGGCTCGGCACTGAAGCTTTCTTT,CASSAHRGLGTEAFF
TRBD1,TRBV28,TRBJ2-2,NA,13,TGTGCCAGCAGACAGGGGGCGGCCGGGGAGCTGTTTTTT,CASRQGAAGELFF
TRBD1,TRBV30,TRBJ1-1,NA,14,TGTGCCTGGAGTCCGGGACAGACGAACACTGAAGCTTTCTTT,CAWSPGQTNTEAFF
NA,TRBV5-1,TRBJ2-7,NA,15,TGCGCCAGCAGCTTGGTTGGGGGGAGACTCTACGAGCAGTACTTC,CASSLVGGRLYEQYF
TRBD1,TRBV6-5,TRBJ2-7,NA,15,TGTGCCAGCAGTCCGTCGGACAGGGGTTCCTACGAGCAGTACTTC,CASSPSDRGSYEQYF
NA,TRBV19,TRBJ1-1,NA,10,TGTGCCAGTAGGGGAGCTGAAGCTTTCTTT,CASRGAEAFF
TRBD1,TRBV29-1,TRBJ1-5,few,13,TGCAGCGTTGAAGGACAGGGGAATCAGCCCCAGCATTTT,CSVEGQGNQPQHF
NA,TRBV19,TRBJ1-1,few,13,TGTGCCAGTAGTAGGAAGCGAGACACTGAAGCTTTCTTT,CASSRKRDTEAFF
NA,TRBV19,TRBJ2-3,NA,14,TGTGCCAGTGCCCAGACTAGTGACGCAGATACGCAGTATTTT,CASAQTSDADTQYF
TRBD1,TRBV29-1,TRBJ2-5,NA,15,TGCAGCGCCGTACCGGGACAGGGTTTCCAAGAGACCCAGTACTTC,CSAVPGQGFQETQYF
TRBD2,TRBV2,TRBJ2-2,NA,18,TGTGCCAGCAGTGAACCTAGCGGGAGGATATCGAACACCGGGGAGCTGTTTTTT,CASSEPSGRISNTGELFF
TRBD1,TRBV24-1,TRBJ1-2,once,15,TGTGCCACCAGTGAGGGACAGAGAAAAAACTATGGCTACACCTTC,CATSEGQRKNYGYTF
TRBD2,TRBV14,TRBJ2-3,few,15,TGTGCCAGCAGCGTGGGACTAGTGGCCCTGGATACGCAGTATTTT,CASSVGLVALDTQYF
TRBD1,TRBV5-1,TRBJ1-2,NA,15,TGCGCCAGCAGCTTCGAACAGGGGTGGAACTATGGCTACACCTTC,CASSFEQGWNYGYTF
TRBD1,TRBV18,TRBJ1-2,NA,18,TGTGCCAGCTCACCACCCGTTGGACAGGAAGTATCTAACTATGGCTACACCTTC,CASSPPVGQEVSNYGYTF
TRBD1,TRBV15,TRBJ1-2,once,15,TGTGCCACCAGCACCAGGACAGGGGGGCGGTATGGCTACACCTTC,CATSTRTGGRYGYTF
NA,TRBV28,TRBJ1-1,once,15,TGTGCCACCTCTAACCCGAGACAGATCGGCGCTGAAGCTTTCTTT,CATSNPRQIGAEAFF
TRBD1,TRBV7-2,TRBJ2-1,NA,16,TGTGCCAGCAGCTGGTGGACAGGCCCTCCATACAATGAGCAGTTCTTC,CASSWWTGPPYNEQFF
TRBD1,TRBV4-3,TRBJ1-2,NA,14,TGCGCCAGCAGCCAATTGACAGGGGACTATGGCTACACCTTC,CASSQLTGDYGYTF
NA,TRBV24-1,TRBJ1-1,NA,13,TGTGCCACCAGTGAGGGCTTTAACACTGAAGCTTTCTTT,CATSEGFNTEAFF
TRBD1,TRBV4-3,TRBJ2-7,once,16,TGCGCCAGCAGCCAAGAAATCGGGACAGGGTCCTACGAGCAGTACTTC,CASSQEIGTGSYEQYF
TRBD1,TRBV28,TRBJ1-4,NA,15,TGTGCCAGCACCACAGGACAGGGGGGAAGTGAAAAACTGTTTTTT,CASTTGQGGSEKLFF
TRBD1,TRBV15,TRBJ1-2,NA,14,TGTGCCACCAGCGCCCGACAGGGGGCGGGTGGCTACACCTTC,CATSARQGAGGYTF
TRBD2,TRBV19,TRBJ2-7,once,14,TGTGCCAGTAGTTCCTTGGGACTAGTCTACGAGCAGTACTTC,CASSSLGLVYEQYF
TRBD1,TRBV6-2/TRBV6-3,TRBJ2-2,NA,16,TGTGCCAGCAGCCCTCGGACAGGGCAAGGGACCGGGGAGCTGTTTTTT,CASSPRTGQGTGELFF
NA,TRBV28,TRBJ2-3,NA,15,TGTGCCAGCAGTTGGATGAGGAAACTCGCAGATACGCAGTATTTT,CASSWMRKLADTQYF
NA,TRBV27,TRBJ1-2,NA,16,TGTGCCAGCGCCTTGTCTGGGACAACTCTAACTATAAGCTACACCTTC,CASALSGTTLTISYTF
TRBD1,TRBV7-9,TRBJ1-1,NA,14,TGTGCCAGCAGCTTTGACAGGGGGTCGGGTGAAGCTTTCTTT,CASSFDRGSGEAFF
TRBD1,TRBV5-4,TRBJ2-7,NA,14,TGTGCCAGCAGCTTGCCGGACAGGGGTCCCGAGCAGTACTTC,CASSLPDRGPEQYF
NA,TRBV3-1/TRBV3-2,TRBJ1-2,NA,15,TGTGCCAGCAGCCAAAAGATGGACAGCCTCTATGGCTACACCTTC,CASSQKMDSLYGYTF
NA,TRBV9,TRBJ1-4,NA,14,TGTGCCAGCAGCGTAGGGGCAGGGGAGGAAAAACTGTTTTTT,CASSVGAGEEKLFF
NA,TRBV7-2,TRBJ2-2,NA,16,TGTGCCAGCAGTTCCACCGGGACATCTGACACCGGGGAGCTGTTTTTT,CASSSTGTSDTGELFF
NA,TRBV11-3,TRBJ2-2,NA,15,TGTGCCAGCAGCTTAGGCGTGGGGGGCACCGGGGAGCTGTTTTTT,CASSLGVGGTGELFF
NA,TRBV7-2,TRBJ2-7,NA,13,TGTGCCAGCAGTCAAAACAGGGAAGGGGGGCAGTACTTC,CASSQNREGGQYF
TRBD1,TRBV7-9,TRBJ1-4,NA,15,TGTGCCAGCAGCTTCAAGGCAGGGGGTCGAGAAAAACTGTTTTTT,CASSFKAGGREKLFF
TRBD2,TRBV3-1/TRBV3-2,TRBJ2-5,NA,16,TGTGCCAGCAGAACTTCCTCTCAGGACGGCCGGGAGGCCCAGTACTTC,CASRTSSQDGREAQYF
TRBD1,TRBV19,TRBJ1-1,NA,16,TGTGCCAGTAGTCCTACAGGGGGCGCTTGGAACACTGAAGCTTTCTTT,CASSPTGGAWNTEAFF
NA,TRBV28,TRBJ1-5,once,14,TGTGCCAGCAGTTTACAGGGGAACAATCAGCCCCAGCATTTT,CASSLQGNNQPQHF
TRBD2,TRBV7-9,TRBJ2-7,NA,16,TGTGCCAGCAGCTCAGGTAGTAGCGGGGGGCCCTACGAGCAGTACTTC,CASSSGSSGGPYEQYF
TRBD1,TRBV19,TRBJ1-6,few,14,TGTGCCAGTAGTAACCCGGACAGGCCCGGACCCCTCCACTTT,CASSNPDRPGPLHF
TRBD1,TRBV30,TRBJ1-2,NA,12,TGTGCCTGGCAACAGGGGTTACCGCAACACACCTTC,CAWQQGLPQHTF
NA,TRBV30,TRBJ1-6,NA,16,TGTGCCTGGAGGACTAGTGGGACCTCCTATAATTCACCCCTCCACTTT,CAWRTSGTSYNSPLHF
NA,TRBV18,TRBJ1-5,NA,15,TGTGCCAGCTCATTCGACAGCTATAGCAATCAGCCCCAGCATTTT,CASSFDSYSNQPQHF
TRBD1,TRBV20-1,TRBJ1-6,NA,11,TGCAGTGCCAATCAGGGGGAACCCCTCCACTTT,CSANQGEPLHF
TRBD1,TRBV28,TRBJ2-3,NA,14,TGTGCCAGCACCTCGGGACAGGGGGCAGATACGCAGTATTTT,CASTSGQGADTQYF
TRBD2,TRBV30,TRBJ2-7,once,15,TGTGCCTGGAGCGGACTAGCGGGAGGATCCCACGAGCAGTACTTC,CAWSGLAGGSHEQYF
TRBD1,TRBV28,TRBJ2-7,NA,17,TGTGCCAGCAGTCTCTTACAGGGGGGTGGGTTCTCCTACGAGCAGTACTTC,CASSLLQGGGFSYEQYF
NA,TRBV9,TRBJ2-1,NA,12,TGTGCCAGCAGCGGAGGTGGGAATGAGCAGTTCTTC,CASSGGGNEQFF
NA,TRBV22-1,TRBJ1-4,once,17,TGTCCTGGGAGCTCCCGGACCCAAGAGGGAGCTAATGAAAAACTGTTTTTT,CPGSSRTQEGANEKLFF
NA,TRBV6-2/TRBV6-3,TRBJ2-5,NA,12,TGTGCCAGCAGTTACCCTCAAGAGACCCAGTACTTC,CASSYPQETQYF
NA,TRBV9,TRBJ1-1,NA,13,TGTGCCAGCAGCGTAGTGGGGGGTAATGAAGCTTTCTTT,CASSVVGGNEAFF
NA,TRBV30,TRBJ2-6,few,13,TGTGCCTGGAGTGTAAGCGGGGCCAACGTCCTGACTTTC,CAWSVSGANVLTF
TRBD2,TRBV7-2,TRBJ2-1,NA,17,TGTGCCAGCAGCTTTGGGACTAGCGGGGAATTCTACAATGAGCAGTTCTTC,CASSFGTSGEFYNEQFF
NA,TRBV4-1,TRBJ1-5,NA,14,TGCGCCAGCAGCGGGGGGGTGACCAATCAGCCCCAGCATTTT,CASSGGVTNQPQHF
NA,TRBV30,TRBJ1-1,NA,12,TGTGCCTGGAGTGTACGGGGGTCTGAAGCTTTCTTT,CAWSVRGSEAFF
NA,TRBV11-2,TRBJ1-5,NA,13,TGTGCCAGCAGCTTAGATTTAGCCCAGCCCCAGCATTTT,CASSLDLAQPQHF